The T cell receptor beta chain described here comes from a study of T cells in Graves' hyperthyroidism and ophthalmopathy. Study context: At initial diagnosis, before any treatment had begun, peripheral blood was obtained.

Each diagnosis drew on symptoms, thyroxine, TRAb, thyroid ultrasound and orbital computed tomography findings. The CDR3 sequence is 21 residues long. Deletions cut 6 bases from V and 5 bases from J, with 35 bases between. Amplification targeted TCR beta CDR3 regions from RNA transcripts. Primed by the HTBI set, a first-round RT-PCR was run on the TCR CDR3. MiXCR was run by TCRdb on the multiplex PCR reads, yielding one entry per CDR3 protein. This table has about 500,000 distinct CDR3 sequences, 16% appearing once. The chain employs TRBV12-3 or TRBV12-4 and TRBJ2-1, with D perhaps TRBD1 or TRBD2 (6 bases each). Source material: blood. The receptor was derived from a young woman with Graves' hyperthyroidism. As DNA, the CDR3 is TGTGCCAGCAGAACCAGATCCGCCAGACGACGAGGGGGGTTCGGGGACAATGAGCAGTTCTTC. Encoded protein: CASRTRSARRRGGFGDNEQFF.